This is a list of T cell receptor beta chains from one sample in a study of blood T cell repertoires in COVID-19. Sequencing used immunoSEQ multiplex PCR; TCRdb keeps in-frame clones, though not all of them. The table records approximately 270,000 clones, approximately 90% of them present only once. The sequencing sample was made of peripheral blood. The receptors were gathered from a man aged 25 to 40 with acute or convalescent COVID-19. Both conserved end residues are part of each CDR3. D genes are given only for firm matches. Clone size appears in some rows only: once, few, many, or a class for an expanded clone.

j_call d_call clone_size v_call cdr3_nt cdr3_aa
TRBJ2-5 . . TRBV6-7 TGTGCCAGCACCCGACGGGGGTGGGGGACCCAGTACTTC CASTRRGWGTQYF
TRBJ1-2 . once TRBV27 TGTGCCAGGTTACTCCGGGGAGGAGGCTACACCTTC CARLLRGGGYTF
TRBJ2-1 . . TRBV7-2 TGTGCCAGCAGCACGGGGATCGCCCCTTACAATGAGCAGTTCTTC CASSTGIAPYNEQFF
TRBJ1-6 . once TRBV6-6 TGTGCCACCCTTGTGGGGAGGGATCAGGGTTCACCCCTCCACTTT CATLVGRDQGSPLHF
TRBJ2-7 TRBD2 once TRBV20-1 TGCAGTGCTAGTAATTTGGGGCTAGCGGGGGAGACCTACGAGCAGTACTTC CSASNLGLAGETYEQYF
TRBJ1-1 . . TRBV20-1 TGCAGTTCTCACATGAACACTGAAGCTTTCTTT CSSHMNTEAFF
TRBJ1-3 . once TRBV3-1/TRBV3-2 TGTGCCAGCAGCTTTGCCGGCTCTGGAAACACCATATATTTT CASSFAGSGNTIYF
TRBJ1-5 TRBD1 . TRBV10-3 TGTGCCATCAGTCCCGGGACAGGGATGGGTCAGCCCCAGCATTTT CAISPGTGMGQPQHF
TRBJ1-1 TRBD1 . TRBV28 TGTGCCAGCACCGAACAGGGGCCCGAAGCTTTCTTT CASTEQGPEAFF
TRBJ2-2 TRBD2 . TRBV27 TGTGCCAGCTGGGCTAGCGGGGGCCCGTGGCGGGAGCTGTTTTTT CASWASGGPWRELFF
TRBJ1-4 . . TRBV11-2 TGTGCCAGCAGCTTCAGGGAGGGCGAGGAAAAACTGTTTTTT CASSFREGEEKLFF
TRBJ1-1 . . TRBV9 TGTGCCAGCAGCCTAGGGGCCGACAGGTCGAAGAACACTGAAGCTTTCTTT CASSLGADRSKNTEAFF
TRBJ1-2 . few TRBV19 TGTGCCAGTAGTATGGGACTGCTCTATGGCTACACCTTC CASSMGLLYGYTF
TRBJ1-5 . . TRBV27 TGTGCCAGCAGTTTAGGGTTTTCTAACAGGCTGAATCAGCCCCAGCATTTT CASSLGFSNRLNQPQHF
TRBJ1-1 . . TRBV5-1 TGCGCCAGCAGCTTGGGGGGGCGATTGAACACTGAAGCTTTCTTT CASSLGGRLNTEAFF
TRBJ2-1 . . TRBV4-1 TGCGCCAGCAGCCAAGACCTCAAACAGGTGTCCTACAATGAGCAGTTCTTC CASSQDLKQVSYNEQFF
TRBJ2-1 . once TRBV11-3 TGTGCCAGCAGCCCCCCGAGTTCCTACAATGAGCAGTTCTTC CASSPPSSYNEQFF
TRBJ1-4 TRBD1 . TRBV28 TGTGCCAGCAGAGATACAGGGGCAGGGGAAAAACTGTTTTTT CASRDTGAGEKLFF
TRBJ1-5 TRBD1 . TRBV28 TGTGCCAGCCTTGGACAGGGGGGTTCCCAGCCCCAGCATTTT CASLGQGGSQPQHF
TRBJ2-7 TRBD1 . TRBV15 TGTGCCACCAGCAGGGGGACAGGGGATACCTACGAGCAGTACTTC CATSRGTGDTYEQYF
TRBJ2-7 TRBD2 . TRBV7-2 TGTGCCAGCAGCTTAACGAGCGGGAGTAGTTACGAGCAGTACTTC CASSLTSGSSYEQYF
TRBJ1-6 . once TRBV6-5 TGTGCCAGCATTGTGGGACTACAGGATTCACCCCTCCACTTT CASIVGLQDSPLHF
TRBJ2-3 TRBD2 . TRBV6-1 TGTGCCAGCAGTGCTAGCGGGGGGGCCGTCACAGATACGCAGTATTTT CASSASGGAVTDTQYF
TRBJ2-3 . . TRBV4-1 TGCGCCAGCAGCCAAGATCCGGGATGGACCGCAGATACGCAGTATTTT CASSQDPGWTADTQYF
TRBJ2-2 . . TRBV29-1 TGCAGCGCCATTCGCTCCGGGACACTTAACACCGGGGAGCTGTTTTTT CSAIRSGTLNTGELFF
TRBJ1-5 TRBD1 once TRBV30 TGTGCCTGGAGTGAGGACAGGGTAGTTCAGCCCCAGCATTTT CAWSEDRVVQPQHF
TRBJ2-7 TRBD1 . TRBV5-5 TGTGCCAGCAGCTCCAGAACAGGGGGCGTAAGGTACGAGCAGTACTTC CASSSRTGGVRYEQYF
TRBJ2-5 TRBD1 . TRBV9 TGTGCCAGCAGCGTAGTTGGGGGACAGGCAAACTTC CASSVVGGQANF
TRBJ2-5 TRBD2 . TRBV9 TGTGCCAGCAGCCCCAATGTGGCTAGCGGGTTGGAGACCCAGTACTTC CASSPNVASGLETQYF
TRBJ1-6 . . TRBV28 TGTGCCAGCCGGGGGGCAGGATCACCCCTCCACTTT CASRGAGSPLHF
TRBJ2-3 . . TRBV7-2 TGTGCCAGCAACCTAATTAGCACAGATACGCAGTATTTT CASNLISTDTQYF
TRBJ1-5 TRBD1 . TRBV6-5 TGTGCCAGCAGTTACGACAGGGATCACAATCAGCCCCAGCATTTT CASSYDRDHNQPQHF
TRBJ2-7 TRBD1 . TRBV18 TGTGCCAGCCGGGGACAGGGTGTCGAGCAGTACTTC CASRGQGVEQYF
TRBJ2-5 . . TRBV28 TGTGCCACTCACCAGACAGTCCAAGAGACCCAGTACTTC CATHQTVQETQYF
TRBJ1-3 TRBD1 . TRBV3-1/TRBV3-2 TGTGCCAGCAGCCCCTACAGGGGAGAAAACACCATATATTTT CASSPYRGENTIYF
TRBJ2-3 TRBD2 . TRBV14 TGTGCCAGCAGCCAAGATTGGGCGGGAGCGGATACGCAGTATTTT CASSQDWAGADTQYF
TRBJ1-3 . . TRBV18 TGTGCCAGTTCGAGGGACCAGGGGCAGTCTGGAAACACCATATATTTT CASSRDQGQSGNTIYF
TRBJ2-7 . . TRBV6-6 TGTGCCAGCAGTTACAAGCTATCCGCCTACGAGCAGTACTTC CASSYKLSAYEQYF
TRBJ1-2 . once TRBV4-1 TGCGCCAGCAGACTGACGCCTAGGACAGACGGAGACTATGGCTACACCTTC CASRLTPRTDGDYGYTF
TRBJ2-3 TRBD2 . TRBV7-8 TGTGCCAGCAACCGGCCCGGGGAGGGAACAGATACGCAGTATTTT CASNRPGEGTDTQYF